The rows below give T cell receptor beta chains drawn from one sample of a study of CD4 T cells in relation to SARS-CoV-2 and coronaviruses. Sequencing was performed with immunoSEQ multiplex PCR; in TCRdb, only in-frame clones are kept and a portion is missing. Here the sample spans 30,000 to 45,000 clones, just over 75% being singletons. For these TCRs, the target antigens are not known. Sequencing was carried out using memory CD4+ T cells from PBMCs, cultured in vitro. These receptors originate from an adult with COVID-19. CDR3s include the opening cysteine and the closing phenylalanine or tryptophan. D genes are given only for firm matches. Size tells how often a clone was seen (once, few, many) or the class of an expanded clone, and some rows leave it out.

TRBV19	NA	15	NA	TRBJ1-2	TGTGCCAGTAGGAGCGGGGGGCGATCTAACTATGGCTACACCTTC	CASRSGGRSNYGYTF
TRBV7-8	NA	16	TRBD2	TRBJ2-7	TGTGCCAGCAGCCTAGCTTGGGGACTAGCGGGATCCGAGCAGTACTTC	CASSLAWGLAGSEQYF
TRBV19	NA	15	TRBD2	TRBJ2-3	TGTGCCAGTAGTACGAAAGCGGGAGGGCCGTATACGCAGTATTTT	CASSTKAGGPYTQYF
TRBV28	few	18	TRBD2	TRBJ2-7	TGTGCCAGCAAAAAAGCCCCCGCTAGCGGGAGAAAGGGCTACGAGCAGTACTTC	CASKKAPASGRKGYEQYF
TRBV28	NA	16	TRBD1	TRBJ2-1	TGTGCCAGCAGTCCACGACAGGGAGAACCCTACAATGAGCAGTTCTTC	CASSPRQGEPYNEQFF
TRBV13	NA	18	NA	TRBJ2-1	TGTGCCAGCAGCTCCGGCCCGGGACTCCTGTTATCCTACAATGAGCAGTTCTTC	CASSSGPGLLLSYNEQFF
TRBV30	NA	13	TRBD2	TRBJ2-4	TGTGCCTGGAAGCGGGACGACAAAAACATTCAGTACTTC	CAWKRDDKNIQYF
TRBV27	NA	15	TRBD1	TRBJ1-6	TGTGCCAGCAGTGCCTCCGGGACAGATAATTCACCCCTCCACTTT	CASSASGTDNSPLHF
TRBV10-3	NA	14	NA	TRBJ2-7	TGTGCCATCAGGGGGACACCCAACAGGCGTGAGCAGTACTTC	CAIRGTPNRREQYF
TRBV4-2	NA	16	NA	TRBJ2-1	TGTGCCAGCAGCCGCCGACTAGGAAGCTCCTACAATGAGCAGTTCTTC	CASSRRLGSSYNEQFF
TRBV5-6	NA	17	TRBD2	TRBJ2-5	TGTGCCAGCAGCTTGGTTTGGCTAGCGGGAGGTAATGAGACCCAGTACTTC	CASSLVWLAGGNETQYF
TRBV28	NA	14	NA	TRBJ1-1	TGTGCCAGCGGGGCCGGGACAATGAACACTGAAGCTTTCTTT	CASGAGTMNTEAFF
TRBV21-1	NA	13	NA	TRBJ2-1	TGTGCCAGCGTAGCGGGAGAATTCAATGAGCAGTTCTTC	CASVAGEFNEQFF
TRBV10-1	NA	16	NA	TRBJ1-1	TGCGCCAGCAATGGACGGGAGGAGGACAGGAACACTGAAGCTTTCTTT	CASNGREEDRNTEAFF
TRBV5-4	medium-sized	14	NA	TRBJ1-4	TGTGCCAGCAGCTTAAGGCAGGGTGATGAAAAACTGTTTTTT	CASSLRQGDEKLFF
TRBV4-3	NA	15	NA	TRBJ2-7	TGCGCCAGCAGCCAAAAAGCGGAGGGGTCGTACGAGCAGTACTTC	CASSQKAEGSYEQYF
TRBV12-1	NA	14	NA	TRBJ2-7	TGTGCCAGCAACCCTACGACAGCGGGGTACGAGCAGTACTTC	CASNPTTAGYEQYF
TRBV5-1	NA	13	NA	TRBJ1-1	TGCGCCAGCAGCTTAGGCGGGAACGGTGAAGCTTTCTTT	CASSLGGNGEAFF
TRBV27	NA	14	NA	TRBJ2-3	TGTGCCAGCAGTTTCACAGGGCCCACAGATACGCAGTATTTT	CASSFTGPTDTQYF
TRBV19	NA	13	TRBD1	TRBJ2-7	TGTGCCAGTAGTAGGGGACAGAACTACGAGCAGTACTTC	CASSRGQNYEQYF
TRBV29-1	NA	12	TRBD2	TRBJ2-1	TGCAGCGCTGGACTAGCGGGAGGAATACCGTTCTTC	CSAGLAGGIPFF
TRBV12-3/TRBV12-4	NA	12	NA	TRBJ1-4	TGTGCCAGCAGCCGCCGGGGGGAAAAACTGTTTTTT	CASSRRGEKLFF
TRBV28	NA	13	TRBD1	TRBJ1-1	TGTGCCAGTAATTCGGGACAGGGGGCGTGGGCTTTCTTT	CASNSGQGAWAFF
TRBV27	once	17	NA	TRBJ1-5	TGTGCCAGCAGTTTATCGCCGCCGACGGGTGGCAATCAGCCCCAGCATTTT	CASSLSPPTGGNQPQHF
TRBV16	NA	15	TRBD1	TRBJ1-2	TGTGCCAGCAGCCAAGCGGACAGGGCCAACTATGGCTACACCTTC	CASSQADRANYGYTF
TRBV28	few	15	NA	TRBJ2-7	TGTGCCAGCAGTTCCCAGGGACGTCCCCCCTACGAGCAGTACTTC	CASSSQGRPPYEQYF
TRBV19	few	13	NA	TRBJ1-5	TGTGCCAGTAGGGCCCAGGGACCTCAGCCCCAGCATTTT	CASRAQGPQPQHF
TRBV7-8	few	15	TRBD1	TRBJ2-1	TGTGCCAGCAGCTTATTCGGGACAGGGGTTAATGAGCAGTTCTTC	CASSLFGTGVNEQFF
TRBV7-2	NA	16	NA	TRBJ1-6	TGTGCCAGCAGCTTGACTTGGGACCTCGGGATTTCACCCCTCCACTTT	CASSLTWDLGISPLHF
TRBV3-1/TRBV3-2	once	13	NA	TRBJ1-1	TGTGCCAGCAGCCAAGGCGGGAACACTGAAGCTTTCTTT	CASSQGGNTEAFF
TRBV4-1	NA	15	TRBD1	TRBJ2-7	TGCGCCAGCAGCCGGGCCGACAGGGGATCCTACGAGCAGTACTTC	CASSRADRGSYEQYF
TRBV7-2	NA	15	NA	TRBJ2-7	TGTGCCAGCAGCTTAACGGGACTAGGGGGCGGCGAGCAGTACTTC	CASSLTGLGGGEQYF
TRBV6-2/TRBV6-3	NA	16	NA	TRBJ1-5	TGTGCCAGCAGTCCACGTCGCGGGGCAGGCAATCAGCCCCAGCATTTT	CASSPRRGAGNQPQHF
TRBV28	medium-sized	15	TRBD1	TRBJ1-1	TGTGCCAGCAGTGCGACAGGGGGCGCTCACACTGAAGCTTTCTTT	CASSATGGAHTEAFF
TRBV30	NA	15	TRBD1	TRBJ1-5	TGTGCCTGGAGCATCAGGACAGGGGGATTACAGCCCCAGCATTTT	CAWSIRTGGLQPQHF
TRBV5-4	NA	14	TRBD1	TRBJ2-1	TGTGCCAGCAGCTCGGGACAGGGGGCAAAGGAGCAGTTCTTC	CASSSGQGAKEQFF
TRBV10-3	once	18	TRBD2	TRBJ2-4	TGTGCCATCAGTGATCCGGGACTAGCGGGAGGGACCAAAAACATTCAGTACTTC	CAISDPGLAGGTKNIQYF
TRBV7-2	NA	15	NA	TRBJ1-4	TGTGCCAGCAGCTTAACTGGACTGACTAATGAAAAACTGTTTTTT	CASSLTGLTNEKLFF